This T cell receptor beta chain is drawn from a study of T cells after posttransplantation cyclophosphamide. Findings and limits, study-wide: Tissue-infiltrating T cells from skin or gut overlapped little with blood T cells.

This clone was counted many times. The antigen is undetermined. The CDR3 spans 18 residues. J was trimmed by 0 bases and V by 6 bases; bases with no gene match: 11. Germline values: CDR1 ENHRY, CDR2 SYGVKD. Sequencing was performed with immunoSEQ multiplex PCR; in TCRdb, only in-frame clones are kept and a portion is missing. The repertoire yields tens of thousands of clones, none seen only once; the top ten contain approximately 2%. Sequenced: PBMCs. The receptor was isolated from a middle-aged man in good health, CMV-negative, and a related stem cell transplant donor. This rearrangement joins TRBV10-3 to TRBJ2-6; 7 nucleotides align to TRBD1. This CDR3 is CAIRGQTANSSGANVLTF. The CDR3 DNA follows: TGTGCCATCAGGGGACAGACTGCCAACTCCTCTGGGGCCAACGTCCTGACTTTC.